This TCR beta chain emerged from a study of T cells in Graves' hyperthyroidism and ophthalmopathy. The study, taken as a whole, reports: Most clonotypes that expanded in the thyroid above 0.001 also showed up in blood.

V gave up 4 bases and J gave up 5 bases, with 14 bases separating them. Germline V gene sequence: CDR1 MDHEN, CDR2 SYDVKM. This CDR3 is built from 14 residues. At least ten counts were recorded for this clonotype. Its antigen is still unknown. What was amplified from RNA transcripts were TCR beta CDR3 regions. RT-PCR in the first round (using the HTBI primer set) targeted the TCR CDR3. One entry per CDR3 protein results from TCRdb running MiXCR on the multiplex PCR reads. This table holds under 350,000 distinct CDR3 sequences, roughly 21% found once. It was considered stable Graves' hyperthyroidism when ophthalmopathy did not progress within 18 months. The authors took PBMCs from 10 ml fresh peripheral blood.

The sequence was collected from a woman aged 45 to 65 with Graves' hyperthyroidism. The V and J genes are TRBV28 and TRBJ1-2; D is uncertain. The sequencing sample was made of blood. The CDR3 DNA reads TGTGCCAGCAGTTCCCAAGGAGCCGCATATGGCTACACCTTC. Protein: CASSSQGAAYGYTF.